The 27 T cell receptor beta chains given below trace back to one sample, sequenced in a study of lymphopenia after photon versus proton radiotherapy. Sequencing used immunoSEQ multiplex PCR; TCRdb keeps in-frame clones, though not all of them. The sample lists tens of thousands of clones; 80% to 90% were seen once. This sample comprised peripheral blood, obtained from a patient treated with photon-based radiotherapy. Receptor source: a man aged 45-60 years with gastric cancer.

The chain combines TRBV18 with TRBJ1-5; 9 bases are shared with TRBD1. The CDR3 runs 14 residues. V dropped 6 bases and J dropped 4; count of bases not matched to a gene: 4. CDR1 and CDR2 from the germline V gene are KGHSH and LQKENI. The CDR3 protein is CASSQQGANQPQHF. CDR3 sequence (DNA): TGTGCCAGCTCGCAACAGGGGGCGAATCAGCCCCAGCATTTT.

This rearrangement joins TRBV4-1 to TRBJ2-7; D is uncertain. The CDR3 has 15 residues. Germline lookup yields CDR1 MGHRA and CDR2 YSYEKL. V was trimmed by 0 bases and J by 2 bases, leaving 11 bases between them. CDR3 DNA: TGCGCCAGCAGCCAAGAGGTCCCAACCGCCTACGAGCAGTACTTC. Its translation: CASSQEVPTAYEQYF.

The CDR3 is CSAYKVDTQYF. Written as DNA, the CDR3 is TGCAGTGCTTACAAGGTGGATACGCAGTATTTT. The chain is built from TRBV20-1 and TRBJ2-3, with D unresolved. CDR1 and CDR2 from the germline V gene are DFQATT and SNEGSKA (reference sequence). The V gene lost 5 bases and the J gene lost 6 bases, with 9 bases spanning the gap. The CDR3 contains 11 residues.

The rearrangement joins TRBV19 to TRBJ1-1; TRBD1 aligns across 7 bases. The CDR3 is made up of 16 amino acids. The germline gives CDR1 LNHDA, CDR2 SQIVND (reference sequence). The ends lost 4 bases at V and 1 base at J; junction bases unmatched: 9. The CDR3 nucleotides read TGTGCCAGTAGTACGAAGACAGGGCCCACGAACACTGAAGCTTTCTTT. This sequence encodes CASSTKTGPTNTEAFF.

The chain is built from TRBV6-5 and TRBJ2-7; 7 nucleotides agree with TRBD2. Germline values: CDR1 MNHEY, CDR2 SVGAGI. V trimming: 6 bases; J trimming: 5 bases; junction bases outside the gene matches: 10. The CDR3 totals 14 residues. CDR3 sequence: CASSPSGDVHEQYF. The CDR3 nucleotides read TGTGCCAGCAGCCCCAGCGGGGACGTCCACGAGCAGTACTTC.

This clone has just a few counts. The chain joins TRBV7-7 to TRBJ2-1, with D uncertain. Trimming took off 5 bases at V and 0 bases at J, with 11 bases between the two ends. Germline values: CDR1 SSHAT, CDR2 FNYEAQ (reference sequence). The CDR3 length is 15 residues. The CDR3 DNA sequence: TGTGCCAGCAGCCCCGGACGGAGCTCCTACAATGAGCAGTTCTTC. Its protein product is CASSPGRSSYNEQFF.

This clone was observed a few times. The chain links TRBV25-1 to TRBJ1-2; 11 bases fit TRBD1. Germline CDR1 MGHDK, CDR2 SYGVNS. V shed 3 bases, J shed 2 bases, and the junction held 2 bases outside the gene matches. This CDR3 has 15 amino acids. CDR3 sequence: CASSERTGGNYGYTF. In nucleotides, the CDR3 is TGTGCCAGCAGTGAGCGGACAGGGGGCAACTATGGCTACACCTTC.

V and J are TRBV5-1 and TRBJ2-3; 10 bases are shared with TRBD1. This CDR3 has 13 residues. Per germline, CDR1 SGHRS and CDR2 YFSETQ. Trimming took 4 bases from V and 5 from J; bases not matched to a gene: 1. The CDR3 here is CASSGTGVDTQYF. As DNA, the CDR3 is TGCGCCAGCAGCGGGACAGGGGTAGATACGCAGTATTTT.

The J gene is TRBJ2-5, the V gene TRBV4-3, with 11 bases that match TRBD2. Germline-derived CDR1 and CDR2 are LGHNA and YSLEER. CDR3 length: 14 residues. The junction had 2 bases not matched to a gene; V was cut back by 4 bases and J by 4 bases. The CDR3 sequence: CASSPGLAGETQYF. The CDR3 DNA is TGCGCCAGCAGCCCCGGACTAGCGGGAGAGACCCAGTACTTC.

This clone was picked up one time. V and J are TRBV7-9 and TRBJ1-1; D gene uncertain. Trimming took 5 bases from V and 0 from J, leaving 4 bases between them. The length of the CDR3 is 12 residues. Germline loops: CDR1 SEHNR, CDR2 FQNEAQ (reference sequence). Here the CDR3 reads CASSRMNTEAFF. The CDR3 region has the DNA TGTGCCAGCAGCCGAATGAACACTGAAGCTTTCTTT. Full variable domain (rest looked up from reference TRBV7-9 and TRBJ1-1): DTGVSQNPRHKITKRGQNVTFRCDPISEHNRLYWYRQTLGQGPEFLTYFQNEAQLEKSRLLSDRFSAERPKGSFSTLEIQRTEQGDSAMYLCASSRMNTEAFFGQGTRLTVV.

The rearrangement uses TRBV10-2 and TRBJ1-1; D is undetermined. Germline V gene lookup returns CDR1 WSHSY and CDR2 SAAADI. This CDR3 region has 11 residues. V lost 10 bases and J lost 1, with 7 bases in between. CDR3 in amino acids: CATGPNTEAFF. CDR3 coding DNA: TGCGCCACCGGGCCGAACACTGAAGCTTTCTTT.

This chain links TRBV27 with TRBJ1-2, with a weak D call TRBD1 (5 bases). Germline V gene sequence: CDR1 MNHEY, CDR2 SMNVEV (reference sequence). The V end was cut by 5 bases, the J end by 2 bases, with 6 bases between. The CDR3 sequence is 12 residues long. DNA for the CDR3: TGTGCCAGCAGTACAGGCAACTATGGCTACACCTTC. Its protein product is CASSTGNYGYTF.

V and J are TRBV18 and TRBJ1-5; D is uncertain. The CDR3 has 13 residues. The V and J ends lost 4 bases and 4 bases respectively, with 8 bases between them. Germline CDR1 KGHSH, CDR2 LQKENI. CDR3: CASSQSENQPQHF. The CDR3 DNA reads TGTGCCAGCTCACAATCAGAGAATCAGCCCCAGCATTTT.

V usage is TRBV10-3 and J usage is TRBJ2-7; D might be TRBD1 or TRBD2, each matching 5 bases. V lost 7 bases to trimming and J lost 2 bases, with 15 bases between them. This CDR3 is 14 amino acids long. Germline loops: CDR1 ENHRY, CDR2 SYGVKD. The CDR3 nucleotides read TGTGCCATCAACCCTCGGGGACGACCCTACGAGCAGTACTTC. This encodes CAINPRGRPYEQYF.

This chain uses TRBV13 with TRBJ2-4; a weak D match, TRBD2 (5 bases). The germline V and J ends were trimmed by 5 bases and 1 base, with 12 bases remaining between them. The CDR3 totals 15 residues. Germline V gene data show CDR1 as PRHDT and CDR2 as FYEKMQ (reference sequence). This chain's CDR3 is CASSLAGMAKNIQYF. The CDR3, as DNA: TGTGCCAGCAGCCTCGCCGGGATGGCCAAAAACATTCAGTACTTC. Using reference TRBV13 and TRBJ2-4 for the parts outside the CDR3, the full variable domain is AAGVIQSPRHLIKEKRETATLKCYPIPRHDTVYWYQQGPGQDPQFLISFYEKMQSDKGSIPDRFSAQQFSDYHSELNMSSLELGDSALYFCASSLAGMAKNIQYFGAGTRLSVL.

In this sample, this clone turned up once. This CDR3 reads CASSRLLGVRYNEQFF. The CDR3 nucleotides are TGTGCCAGCAGCCGCTTATTAGGAGTCAGGTACAATGAGCAGTTCTTC. This chain uses TRBV11-3 with TRBJ2-1, with D hard to call. V was shortened by 5 bases and J by 4 bases, with 18 bases between the two germline ends. The CDR3 sequence is 16 residues long. Germline V lookup: CDR1 SGHNT, CDR2 YENEEA.

This sequence joins TRBV7-9 and TRBJ2-1; 7 bases map to TRBD2. This CDR3 spans 12 amino acids. Germline CDR1 and CDR2: SEHNR and FQNEAQ (reference sequence). Germline trimming cut 4 bases from V and 10 bases from J; bases unmatched to any gene: 4. Written as DNA, the CDR3 is TGTGCCAGCAGCTCGGGGACTACCGAGCAGTTCTTC. Protein sequence: CASSSGTTEQFF.

V and J are TRBV5-1 and TRBJ2-3; TRBD2 aligns across 7 bases. J lost 2 bases, V lost 5 bases, and 5 bases had no gene match. CDR1 and CDR2 (germline): SGHRS, YFSETQ. This CDR3 spans 14 amino acids. The CDR3 protein is CASSPGGNTDTQYF. CDR3 DNA sequence: TGCGCCAGCAGTCCCGGGGGGAACACAGATACGCAGTATTTT.

The chain couples TRBV6-9 to TRBJ1-5; D uncertain. This CDR3 is built from 11 residues. Germline lookup yields CDR1 MNHGY and CDR2 SVAAGI. The ends were cut back, 4 bases at V and 2 bases at J, with 0 bases in the middle. The CDR3 region has the DNA TGTGCCAGCAGTTGCAATCAGCCCCAGCATTTT. Translating gives CASSCNQPQHF.

The J gene is TRBJ2-4, the V gene TRBV5-1, with 10 positions matching TRBD1. After removal of 2 bases from V and 6 bases from J, the junction contained 8 bases not matched to a gene. The CDR3 covers 16 residues. CDR1 SGHRS and CDR2 YFSETQ come from the germline V gene. The CDR3 region is CASSFGTGEFGNIQYF. The CDR3 DNA reads TGCGCCAGCAGCTTCGGGACAGGGGAATTCGGAAACATTCAGTACTTC.

The V call is TRBV19, the J call TRBJ1-5, with 9 nucleotides matching TRBD1. The trim removed 5 bases at V and 4 bases at J, leaving 9 bases unmatched. Germline V gene lookup returns CDR1 LNHDA and CDR2 SQIVND (reference sequence). The CDR3 covers 16 residues. In nucleotides, the CDR3 is TGTGCCAGTAGTGGCACCGGGACAGGGAGGAATCAGCCCCAGCATTTT. It codes for CASSGTGTGRNQPQHF.

The rearrangement links TRBV21-1 to TRBJ1-2. TRBV21-1 is marked as a pseudogene. CDR3 length: 16 amino acids. For the CDR3, the DNA is TGTGCCAGCAGCAAAGTGGAGGGACACCCTAACTATGGCTACACCTTC. Translating it yields CASSKVEGHPNYGYTF.

This clone has a single count. This chain uses TRBV7-6 with TRBJ2-3; D uncertain. The CDR3 covers 16 residues. Trimming left V 5 bases short and J 5 bases short, with 20 bases between. Germline CDR1 is SGHVS and CDR2 is FNYEAQ. CDR3 DNA sequence: TGTGCCAGCAGCAAAAAGTATTTTTCACGAGGAGATACGCAGTATTTT. Translated: CASSKKYFSRGDTQYF.

In this sample, this clone turned up once. The rearrangement links TRBV5-8 to TRBJ2-2; D is unclear. V lost 0 bases, J lost 5 bases, and 11 bases lay in between. The CDR3 has 15 residues. Germline assignment: CDR1 SGHTS and CDR2 YDEGEE. The CDR3 region has the DNA TGTGCCAGCAGCTTGGGAAGGGTTGGAACCGGGGAGCTGTTTTTT. This sequence encodes CASSLGRVGTGELFF.

This chain links TRBV27 with TRBJ2-7; TRBD1 matches at 8 bases. The CDR3 has 15 amino acids. CDR1 is MNHEY and CDR2 is SMNVEV in the germline V gene (reference sequence). J was trimmed by 7 bases and V by 5 bases; bases with no gene match: 13. In nucleotides, the CDR3 is TGTGCCAGCAGTCCTGCTAGGGACAGGACTCGGGAGCAGTACTTC. It is translated as CASSPARDRTREQYF.

The V and J genes are TRBV7-2 and TRBJ2-1; TRBD2 matches 9 bases. V shed 0 bases and J 8 bases; nucleotides not matched to a gene: 8. Germline loops: CDR1 SGHTA, CDR2 FQGNSA. The CDR3 runs to 16 residues. Here the CDR3 reads CASSLARLAGIYEQFF. As DNA, the CDR3 is TGTGCCAGCAGCTTAGCGCGCCTAGCGGGAATATATGAGCAGTTCTTC.

The chain combines TRBV19 with TRBJ1-1, with TRBD1 as a possible D gene (5 bases). CDR1 is LNHDA and CDR2 is SQIVND in the germline V gene (reference sequence). This CDR3 has 15 amino acids. Trimming removed 6 bases at V and 6 bases at J, with 20 bases between. The DNA of the CDR3 is TGTGCCAGTAGCCCCCGTGAAGGGACTTTTGCTGAAGCTTTCTTT. Its translation: CASSPREGTFAEAFF. Based on the CDR3 plus reference TRBV19 and TRBJ1-1, the full variable domain is DGGITQSPKYLFRKEGQNVTLSCEQNLNHDAMYWYRQDPGQGLRLIYYSQIVNDFQKGDIAEGYSVSREKKESFPLTVTSAQKNPTAFYLCASSPREGTFAEAFFGQGTRLTVV.